One sample yielded the 7 T cell receptor beta chains listed below, sequenced in a study of OX40 agonist ivuxolimab in advanced cancers. Method: immunoSEQ multiplex PCR; TCRdb's copy keeps in-frame clones and lacks some. The sample yields about 11,000 clones, 82% seen once. Sequencing was performed on CD4+ or CD8+ T cells sorted from blood, taken in a trial of the OX40 agonist ivuxolimab. Every receptor here comes from an adult with an advanced solid tumor such as melanoma, head and neck, liver or kidney cancer.

This clone showed up just once. This sequence joins TRBV7-9 and TRBJ1-1; D is uncertain. V gave up 5 bases and J gave up 10 bases, with 14 bases separating them. Germline CDR1 is SEHNR and CDR2 is FQNEAQ (reference sequence). This CDR3 is built from 12 residues. CDR3 region: CASSPGAEGAFF. The CDR3 DNA sequence: TGTGCCAGCAGCCCGGGTGCCGAGGGAGCTTTCTTT.

This chain uses TRBV4-2 with TRBJ1-2; no firm D call. Germline loops: CDR1 LGHNA, CDR2 YNFKEQ. The CDR3 spans 13 residues. Deletions cut 1 base from V and 5 bases from J, with 8 bases between. The CDR3 sequence is CASSQGGNYGYTF. CDR3 in DNA: TGTGCCAGCAGCCAAGGAGGGAATTATGGCTACACCTTC.

The CDR3 DNA reads TGCGCCAGCAGAGTGAGCTCCTATAATTCACCCCTCCACTTT. Protein sequence: CASRVSSYNSPLHF. This chain uses TRBV4-1 with TRBJ1-6; D remains unclear. The CDR3 extends over 14 amino acids. Per germline, CDR1 MGHRA and CDR2 YSYEKL. Trimming removed 6 bases from V and 0 bases from J, with 6 bases in between.

This chain uses TRBV7-9 with TRBJ2-6; tentative D call: TRBD2 (7 bases). V was shortened by 5 bases and J by 3 bases, with 14 bases between the two germline ends. The CDR3 covers 16 residues. Looked up from germline, CDR1 is SEHNR and CDR2 is FQNEAQ (reference sequence). CDR3 amino acids: CASSPKGGGGANVLTF. CDR3 bases: TGTGCCAGCAGCCCCAAGGGGGGGGGTGGGGCCAACGTCCTGACTTTC.

The chain is built from TRBV27 and TRBJ2-1, with 10 bases lining up with TRBD2. The CDR3 loop spans 19 amino acids. The V gene's germline CDR1 is MNHEY and CDR2 SMNVEV (reference sequence). V lost 8 bases and J lost 0; bases outside the gene matches: 16. As DNA, the CDR3 is TGTGCCAGCGCCAGTGGGCTAGCGGGAGAGGCTAGCTCCTACAATGAGCAGTTCTTC. Protein product: CASASGLAGEASSYNEQFF.

The chain has TRBV15 and TRBJ1-5, with D hard to call. The V gene lost 0 bases and the J gene lost 5 bases, with 8 bases spanning the gap. The CDR3 extends over 14 amino acids. CDR1 LNHNV and CDR2 YYDKDF come from the germline V gene (reference sequence). DNA of the CDR3: TGTGCCACCAGCAGAGAACAGACCCATCAGCCCCAGCATTTT. It encodes CATSREQTHQPQHF.

The chain has TRBV11-3 and TRBJ2-7; D might be TRBD2 (5 bases). The CDR3 sequence is 13 residues long. Trimming removed 0 bases at V and 6 bases at J, with 9 bases between. In germline, CDR1 is SGHNT, CDR2 YENEEA. The CDR3 DNA reads TGTGCCAGCAGCTTAGATACGGGGAGCGAGCAGTACTTC. Translating it yields CASSLDTGSEQYF.